The rows below give T cell receptor beta chains drawn from one sample of a study of T cell repertoires in cytomegalovirus infection. Their cognate antigens are unknown. One entry per CDR3 protein results from TCRdb running MiXCR on the reads. Of around 540,000 distinct CDR3 sequences in the sample, around 30% were seen once. This specimen was cultured PBMCs, taken from culture after CMV antigen stimulation. Receptor source: a human donor in good health (CMV status not recorded). Some clones in this sample may be carry-over from other donors' samples. The CDR3 runs from the conserved cysteine through the conserved F or W. A D gene is named only where the DNA matches it firmly. Rows give clone size only sometimes, using once, few, many, or a class for an expanded clone.

clone size	V gene	D gene	J gene	CDR3 protein	CDR3 DNA
NA	TRBV5-8	TRBD1	TRBJ2-5	CASSKGQGDRETQYF	TGTGCCAGCAGCAAGGGGCAGGGGGACCGAGAGACCCAGTACTTC
few	TRBV7-2	NA	TRBJ2-6	CASTALSGANVLTF	TGTGCCAGCACGGCACTCTCTGGGGCCAACGTCCTGACTTTC
many	TRBV19	TRBD1	TRBJ1-2	CASTRTGDYGYTF	TGTGCCAGTACCAGGACAGGGGATTATGGCTACACCTTC
NA	TRBV4-3	NA	TRBJ2-1	CASSQDHASNEQFF	TGCGCCAGCAGCCAAGACCATGCGTCCAATGAGCAGTTCTTC
NA	TRBV7-2	NA	TRBJ1-6	CASSLAGTIGSPLHF	TGTGCCAGCAGCTTAGCGGGGACGATCGGGTCACCCCTCCACTTT
NA	TRBV9	TRBD1	TRBJ1-3	CASSKTGVSGNTIYF	TGTGCCAGCAGTAAGACAGGGGTTTCTGGAAACACCATATATTTT
few	TRBV6-6	NA	TRBJ1-1	CASSRGGGMNTEAFF	TGTGCCAGCAGCCGAGGAGGGGGAATGAACACTGAAGCTTTCTTT
NA	TRBV11-3	NA	TRBJ2-1	CASSLAGPSIGEQFF	TGTGCCAGCAGCTTAGCGGGGCCCTCAATAGGTGAGCAGTTCTTC
NA	TRBV6-5	NA	TRBJ1-4	CASSYEGGNEKLFF	TGTGCCAGCAGTTACGAAGGGGGAAACGAAAAACTGTTTTTT
few	TRBV7-2	TRBD1	TRBJ1-2	CASSSQPTGGYGYTF	TGTGCCAGCAGCTCCCAACCGACAGGGGGCTATGGCTACACCTTC
many	TRBV7-2	TRBD2	TRBJ2-7	CASSQGTSGPTYEQYF	TGTGCCAGCAGCCAAGGGACTAGCGGGCCGACCTACGAGCAGTACTTC
NA	TRBV19	NA	TRBJ2-2	CASSFTGTGTGELFF	TGTGCCAGTAGCTTTACAGGGACGGGCACCGGGGAGCTGTTTTTT
few	TRBV11-2	NA	TRBJ2-3	CASSSVSFTDTQYF	TGTGCCAGCAGCTCAGTCAGTTTTACAGATACGCAGTATTTT
few	TRBV6-2/TRBV6-3	NA	TRBJ2-7	CASSYSTVFSFSYEQYF	TGTGCCAGCAGTTACTCCACAGTGTTTTCTTTCTCCTACGAGCAGTACTTC
NA	TRBV19	NA	TRBJ2-2	CASIAIEVPGELFF	TGTGCCAGTATAGCGATTGAGGTCCCCGGGGAGCTGTTTTTT
NA	TRBV15	NA	TRBJ1-2	CATSRDSGGRHYGYTF	TGTGCCACCAGCAGAGATTCCGGCGGACGGCACTATGGCTACACCTTC
many	TRBV7-2	TRBD1	TRBJ1-1	CASSLALMGGQGRNTEAFF	TGTGCCAGCAGCTTAGCGCTAATGGGCGGACAGGGGCGGAACACTGAAGCTTTCTTT
NA	TRBV4-2	NA	TRBJ2-2	CASSQDRVGSYTGELFF	TGTGCCAGCAGCCAAGATAGGGTTGGATCCTACACCGGGGAGCTGTTTTTT
once	TRBV6-6	TRBD2	TRBJ2-1	CASSYAGLGMYEQFF	TGTGCCAGCAGTTACGCGGGACTAGGGATGTATGAGCAGTTCTTC
many	TRBV7-2	TRBD1	TRBJ1-5	CASSLARGQGSRQPQHF	TGTGCCAGCAGCTTAGCGCGCGGACAGGGGTCCCGCCAGCCCCAGCATTTT
few	TRBV7-3	NA	TRBJ1-1	CASRLGQNTEAFF	TGTGCCAGCAGATTAGGGCAGAACACTGAAGCTTTCTTT
few	TRBV12-3/TRBV12-4	NA	TRBJ1-5	CASSLSGSINQPQHF	TGTGCCAGCAGTTTGTCTGGCAGCATCAATCAGCCCCAGCATTTT
NA	TRBV7-2	NA	TRBJ1-1	CASSLRPRGHGEAFF	TGTGCCAGCAGCTTAAGGCCACGTGGACACGGTGAAGCTTTCTTT
NA	TRBV19	NA	TRBJ2-5	CASSTTVSQETQYF	TGTGCCAGTAGTACCACAGTATCCCAAGAGACCCAGTACTTC
few	TRBV19	TRBD2	TRBJ2-3	CASSPRLAEVPDTQYF	TGTGCCAGTAGTCCAAGACTAGCGGAAGTACCCGATACGCAGTATTTT
NA	TRBV28	NA	TRBJ1-6	CASSLQGGSKSPLHF	TGTGCCAGCAGCCTTCAGGGTGGTAGTAAATCACCCCTCCACTTT
NA	TRBV6-1	TRBD2	TRBJ2-1	CASSGLSYNEQFF	TGTGCCAGTAGCGGGTTATCCTACAATGAGCAGTTCTTC
NA	TRBV2	NA	TRBJ2-7	CASSDGAEYEQYF	TGTGCCAGCAGTGACGGTGCCGAATACGAGCAGTACTTC
NA	TRBV29-1	NA	TRBJ2-7	CSVEDGPYEQYF	TGCAGCGTTGAAGATGGGCCCTACGAGCAGTACTTC